Listed below are T cell receptor beta chains from one sample, sequenced in a study of T cell changes during pregnancy in multiple sclerosis. TCRdb keeps only in-frame clones here, not all; method: immunoSEQ multiplex PCR. The top ten clones hold 2.3% of a sample with almost 65,000 clones, 80% to 95% of them seen once. The sample here was peripheral blood, taken in the first trimester of pregnancy. These receptors all come from a female donor with multiple sclerosis, enrolled in a pregnancy study. The CDR3 runs from the conserved cysteine through the conserved F or W. The D gene is left open where the match is weak. Only some rows state a clone size, as once, few, many or a class for expanded clones.

CDR3: CASRPSMNRETQYF
DNA: TGTGCCAGCAGACCGTCGATGAACCGGGAGACCCAGTACTTC
size: once
V: TRBV28
D: .
J: TRBJ2-5
length: 14

CDR3: CASSLVGGSTDTQYF
DNA: TGCGCCAGCAGCTTGGTGGGGGGTAGCACAGATACGCAGTATTTT
size: .
V: TRBV5-1
D: .
J: TRBJ2-3
length: 15

CDR3: CASSLNPGMDGYTF
DNA: TGTGCCAGCAGCTTAAACCCGGGGATGGATGGCTACACCTTC
size: .
V: TRBV7-2
D: .
J: TRBJ1-2
length: 14

CDR3: CASKTSGLAGDEQFF
DNA: TGTGCCAGCAAGACTTCGGGACTAGCGGGAGATGAGCAGTTCTTC
size: once
V: TRBV27
D: TRBD2
J: TRBJ2-1
length: 15

CDR3: CSVDSDQAPRESYTF
DNA: TGCAGCGTTGACTCGGACCAGGCCCCCCGGGAGAGCTACACCTTC
size: .
V: TRBV29-1
D: .
J: TRBJ1-2
length: 15

CDR3: CASSPGTLANTGELFF
DNA: TGTGCCAGCAGTCCCGGGACACTCGCGAACACCGGGGAGCTGTTTTTT
size: .
V: TRBV28
D: .
J: TRBJ2-2
length: 16

CDR3: CASTRRSGVTDTQYF
DNA: TGCGCCAGCACCCGGCGTAGCGGGGTTACAGATACGCAGTATTTT
size: .
V: TRBV5-1
D: TRBD2
J: TRBJ2-3
length: 15

CDR3: CASSLHGRESGTQYF
DNA: TGTGCCAGCAGCTTACACGGGAGGGAGTCGGGTACGCAGTATTTT
size: .
V: TRBV7-2
D: TRBD2
J: TRBJ2-3
length: 15

CDR3: CASGGISGEQYF
DNA: TGTGCCAGCGGGGGGATCTCTGGCGAGCAGTACTTC
size: .
V: TRBV9
D: .
J: TRBJ2-7
length: 12

CDR3: CASSVSLAGGSTGELFF
DNA: TGTGCCAGCAGCGTTAGCCTAGCGGGAGGAAGCACCGGGGAGCTGTTTTTT
size: .
V: TRBV9
D: TRBD2
J: TRBJ2-2
length: 17

CDR3: CASSLGGGRGGYTF
DNA: TGTGCCAGCAGTTTAGGGGGAGGGAGGGGCGGCTACACCTTC
size: once
V: TRBV28
D: .
J: TRBJ1-2
length: 14

CDR3: CASSPAVGVKVEQYF
DNA: TGTGCCAGCAGCCCGGCGGTCGGTGTCAAGGTGGAGCAGTACTTC
size: once
V: TRBV5-6
D: .
J: TRBJ2-7
length: 15

CDR3: CASSWTGVGYEQYF
DNA: TGTGCCAGCAGTTGGACAGGGGTTGGCTACGAGCAGTACTTC
size: .
V: TRBV6-5
D: TRBD1
J: TRBJ2-7
length: 14

CDR3: CASSYSILQDTDTQYF
DNA: TGTGCCAGCAGTTACTCGATACTACAGGACACAGATACGCAGTATTTT
size: .
V: TRBV6-7
D: .
J: TRBJ2-3
length: 16

CDR3: CASSVQGANEKLFF
DNA: TGTGCCAGCAGCGTACAGGGTGCTAATGAAAAACTGTTTTTT
size: .
V: TRBV9
D: .
J: TRBJ1-4
length: 14

CDR3: CASSPLRDLNTEAFF
DNA: TGTGCCAGCAGCCCCCTCAGGGACTTGAACACTGAAGCTTTCTTT
size: few
V: TRBV16
D: .
J: TRBJ1-1
length: 15